Shown below are 20 T cell receptor beta chains from a single sample sequenced in a study of CD8 T cells in Susac syndrome. RNA, at about 0.5 to 1 ug, was reverse transcribed with random hexamers. TCRdb processed the immunoSEQ multiplex PCR reads anew with MiXCR; each CDR3 protein has one entry. This table has fewer than 200,000 distinct CDR3 sequences, approximately 96% appearing once. The material sequenced was CD8+ T cells from PBMCs. The receptors stem from a human donor with multiple sclerosis.

The gene calls are TRBV11-2 and TRBJ1-2; D gene uncertain. The germline gives CDR1 SGHAT, CDR2 FQNNGV. V was pared by 5 bases and J by 3 bases, with 19 bases between. The CDR3 covers 16 residues. The CDR3 nucleotides read TGTGCCAGCAGCCCACGGCCAGGAAGAGGCTACTATGGCTACACCTTC. It codes for CASSPRPGRGYYGYTF.

The chain couples TRBV3-1 to TRBJ2-1; D perhaps matches TRBD1 (6 bases). V was cut by 0 bases and J by 6 bases, with 12 bases left in between. The germline V gene encodes CDR1 LGHDT and CDR2 YNNKEL (reference sequence). CDR3 size: 15 residues. The CDR3: CASSQDWGLVNEQFF. The CDR3 nucleotides read TGTGCCAGCAGCCAAGACTGGGGGCTCGTCAATGAGCAGTTCTTC.

The rearrangement links TRBV6-5 to TRBJ2-1; D is unclear. V was cut by 5 bases and J by 7 bases, with 6 bases left in between. CDR3 length: 11 amino acids. Per germline, CDR1 MNHEY and CDR2 SVGAGI. The CDR3 coding sequence is TGTGCCAGCAGTATTCTAAATGAGCAGTTCTTC. Encoded protein: CASSILNEQFF.

The chain has TRBV27 and TRBJ2-7; TRBD1 is a possible D gene (6 bases). V lost 3 bases to trimming and J lost 4 bases, with 10 bases between them. There are 13 residues in the CDR3. Germline loops: CDR1 MNHEY, CDR2 SMNVEV (reference sequence). The CDR3 protein is CASSFGRGYEQYF. CDR3 bases: TGTGCCAGCAGTTTTGGAAGGGGGTACGAGCAGTACTTC.

The V and J genes are TRBV20-1 and TRBJ2-7, with a weak D call TRBD1 (6 bases). The V end was cut by 2 bases, the J end by 5 bases, with 10 bases between. The CDR3 is 12 amino acids. CDR1 and CDR2 from the germline V gene are DFQATT and SNEGSKA (reference sequence). This CDR3 reads CSARWQGNEQYF. The CDR3 bases are TGCAGTGCTAGATGGCAGGGGAACGAGCAGTACTTC.

The chain is built from TRBV5-6 and TRBJ2-3, with D possibly matching TRBD1 (5 bases). The CDR3 loop spans 16 amino acids. Trimming shortened V by 0 bases and J by 2 bases, and 13 bases separated the two germline ends. The germline CDR1 and CDR2 sequences are SGHDT and YYEEEE. The DNA of the CDR3 is TGTGCCAGCAGCTTGGCCCTCGACAGACCCACAGATACGCAGTATTTT. Translated, it gives CASSLALDRPTDTQYF.

This clonotype was recorded once. The V call is TRBV20-1, the J call TRBJ2-7, with D perhaps given as TRBD1 or TRBD2 (5 bases each). The CDR3 contains 14 residues. The germline V gene encodes CDR1 DFQATT and CDR2 SNEGSKA (reference sequence). The V and J ends lost 4 bases and 2 bases respectively, with 15 bases between them. CDR3 bases: TGCAGTGCTACTCCCCGGGACCGAACCTACGAGCAGTACTTC. Translation gives CSATPRDRTYEQYF.

The chain uses TRBV9 and TRBJ2-3; D possibly matches TRBD1 or TRBD2 (5 bases each). The germline V gene has CDR1 SGDLS and CDR2 YYNGEE. Trimming stripped 6 bases from V and 0 bases from J, with 11 bases between. This CDR3 region has 14 residues. The CDR3 coding sequence is TGTGCCAGCACCGAGGGGCAGAGCACAGATACGCAGTATTTT. Translation gives CASTEGQSTDTQYF.

This chain joins TRBV12-3 or TRBV12-4 and TRBJ2-1, with 8 bases aligning to TRBD2. The CDR3 is 16 amino acids. V shed 7 bases, J shed 7 bases, and the junction held 15 bases outside the gene matches. The CDR3 sequence: CASTLTWRGVRNEQFF. Written as DNA, the CDR3 is TGTGCCAGCACCCTAACGTGGCGGGGGGTTAGGAATGAGCAGTTCTTC.

The J gene is TRBJ2-1, the V gene TRBV29-1; TRBD2 matches at 11 bases. V gave up 5 bases and J gave up 0 bases; unmatched junction bases: 6. CDR3 length: 16 residues. Germline V CDR1 and CDR2: SQVTM, ANQGSEA. In DNA form, the CDR3 reads TGCAGCGTTCAGGGACTAGCGGATTCCTCCTACAATGAGCAGTTCTTC. This encodes CSVQGLADSSYNEQFF.

The chain uses TRBV2 and TRBJ2-7; 11 nucleotides match TRBD2. Germline V gives CDR1 SNHLY, CDR2 FYNNEI. The CDR3 has 14 amino acids. V was pared by 6 bases and J by 3 bases, with 4 bases of the junction left unmatched. The CDR3 bases are TGTGCCAGCAGCGGGACTAGCGGAAACTACGAGCAGTACTTC. It translates to CASSGTSGNYEQYF.

The V gene is TRBV7-9, the J gene TRBJ2-1, with D tentatively TRBD2 (6 bases). Trimming pared 9 bases from V and 7 bases from J, leaving 16 bases between. The CDR3 extends over 13 amino acids. The germline CDR1 and CDR2 sequences are SEHNR and FQNEAQ (reference sequence). The CDR3 here is CARGVRDSNEQFF. DNA for the CDR3: TGTGCCAGGGGGGTGCGGGATTCGAATGAGCAGTTCTTC.

The V call is TRBV2, the J call TRBJ2-7; maybe TRBD1 (6 bases). CDR3 length equals 14 residues. V lost 9 bases, J lost 4 bases, and 19 bases lay in between. Germline loops: CDR1 SNHLY, CDR2 FYNNEI. CDR3 nucleotide sequence: TGTGCCAGTCTAACTGGGGGCAAAGGGTACGAGCAGTACTTC. It specifies CASLTGGKGYEQYF.

Points on this clonotype: The junction departs from germline at one end; a sequencing error may be responsible. This chain connects TRBV20-1 to TRBJ2-4, with D perhaps TRBD2 (6 bases). CDR1 DFQATT and CDR2 SNEGSKA come from the germline V gene (reference sequence). The CDR3 is 11 residues long. The CDR3 DNA reads TGCAGTGCTACAACCGCGGGACTGGGGATCTTC. It specifies CSATTAGLGIF.

The V call is TRBV2, the J call TRBJ2-7; TRBD2 agrees at 9 bases. The CDR3 spans 14 residues. After removal of 7 bases from V and 5 bases from J, the junction contained 9 bases not matched to a gene. Looked up from germline, CDR1 is SNHLY and CDR2 is FYNNEI. CDR3 amino acids: CASTLAGAGNEQYF. CDR3 coding DNA: TGTGCCAGCACCTTAGCGGGAGCAGGGAACGAGCAGTACTTC.

The CDR3 DNA reads as TGCAGTGCGCTGATCCTCAGCTCCTACAATGAGCAGTTCTTC. It codes for CSALILSSYNEQFF. The chain couples TRBV20-1 to TRBJ2-1; unclear D gene. Germline values: CDR1 DFQATT, CDR2 SNEGSKA (reference sequence). CDR3 length: 14 residues. Trimming stripped 6 bases from V and 0 bases from J, with 12 bases between.

The chain recombines TRBV29-1 with TRBJ1-2; D is ambiguous. The V gene's germline CDR1 is SQVTM and CDR2 ANQGSEA. The CDR3 is made up of 11 amino acids. V gave up 0 bases and J gave up 7 bases, with 6 bases separating them. The DNA for the CDR3 is TGCAGCGTTGAAGATCGGCCTGGCTACACCTTC. Its translation: CSVEDRPGYTF.

CDR3 coding DNA: TGTGCCAGCAGCCCAAATGTGGAGACCCAGTACTTC. Protein: CASSPNVETQYF. The chain couples TRBV13 to TRBJ2-5; D is unresolved. Trimming cost V 5 bases and J 5 bases, with 9 bases left between them. This CDR3 has 12 residues. The germline CDR1 and CDR2 sequences are PRHDT and FYEKMQ (reference sequence).

V and J are TRBV7-9 and TRBJ2-7, with D uncertain. V was shortened by 5 bases and J by 4 bases, with 12 bases between the two germline ends. This CDR3 is 13 amino acids long. Germline lookup yields CDR1 SEHNR and CDR2 FQNEAQ (reference sequence). CDR3 coding DNA: TGTGCCAGCAGCCCAGACCTGTTGTACGAGCAGTACTTC. Protein sequence: CASSPDLLYEQYF.

The rearrangement uses TRBV29-1 and TRBJ2-7, with unresolved D. This CDR3 comprises 13 residues. Germline CDR1 is SQVTM and CDR2 is ANQGSEA. V gave up 2 bases and J gave up 0 bases, with 8 bases separating them. The CDR3 loop reads CSVEYSASYEQYF. The CDR3 nucleotides are TGCAGCGTTGAATACAGTGCCTCCTACGAGCAGTACTTC.